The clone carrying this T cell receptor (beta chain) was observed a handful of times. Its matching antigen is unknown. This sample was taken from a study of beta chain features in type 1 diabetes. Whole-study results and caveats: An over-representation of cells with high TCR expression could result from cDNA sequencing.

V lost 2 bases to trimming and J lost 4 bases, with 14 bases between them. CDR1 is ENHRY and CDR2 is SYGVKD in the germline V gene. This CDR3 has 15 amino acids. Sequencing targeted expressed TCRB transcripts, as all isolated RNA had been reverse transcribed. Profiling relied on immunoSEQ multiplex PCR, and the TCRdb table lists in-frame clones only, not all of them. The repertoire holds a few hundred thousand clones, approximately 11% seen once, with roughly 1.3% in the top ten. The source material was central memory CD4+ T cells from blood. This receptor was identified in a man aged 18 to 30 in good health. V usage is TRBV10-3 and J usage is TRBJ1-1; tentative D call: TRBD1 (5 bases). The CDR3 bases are TGTGCCATCAGTGAGACTCCAGGGCTGGGCACTGAAGCTTTCTTT. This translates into CAISETPGLGTEAFF.